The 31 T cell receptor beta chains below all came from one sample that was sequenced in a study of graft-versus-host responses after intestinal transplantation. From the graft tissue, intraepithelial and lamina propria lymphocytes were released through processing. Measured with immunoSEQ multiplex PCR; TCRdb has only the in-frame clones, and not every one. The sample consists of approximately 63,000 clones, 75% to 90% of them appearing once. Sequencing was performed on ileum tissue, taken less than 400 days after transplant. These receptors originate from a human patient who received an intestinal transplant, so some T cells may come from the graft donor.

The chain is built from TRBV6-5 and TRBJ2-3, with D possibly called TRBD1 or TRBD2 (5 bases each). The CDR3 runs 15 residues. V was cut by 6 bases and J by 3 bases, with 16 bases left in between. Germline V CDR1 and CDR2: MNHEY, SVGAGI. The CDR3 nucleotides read TGTGCCAGCAGCCCCCCAGGGTGGGAGACAGATACGCAGTATTTT. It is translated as CASSPPGWETDTQYF.

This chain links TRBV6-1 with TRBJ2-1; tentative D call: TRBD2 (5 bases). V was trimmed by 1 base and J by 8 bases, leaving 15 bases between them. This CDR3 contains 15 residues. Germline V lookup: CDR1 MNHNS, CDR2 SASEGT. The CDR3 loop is CASSEVWVATDEQFF. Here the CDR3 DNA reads TGTGCCAGCAGTGAAGTGTGGGTAGCGACGGATGAGCAGTTCTTC.

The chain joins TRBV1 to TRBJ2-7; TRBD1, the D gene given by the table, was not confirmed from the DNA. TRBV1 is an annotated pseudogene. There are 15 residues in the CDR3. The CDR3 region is CTSSHNRGSSYEQYF. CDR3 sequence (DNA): TGCACCAGCAGCCACAACAGGGGGAGCTCCTACGAGCAGTACTTC.

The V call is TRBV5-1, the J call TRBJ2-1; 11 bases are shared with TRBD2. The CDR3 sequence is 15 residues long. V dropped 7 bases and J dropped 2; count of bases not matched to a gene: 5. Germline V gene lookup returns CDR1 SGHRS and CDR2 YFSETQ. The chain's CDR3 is CASYPTSGAYNEQFF. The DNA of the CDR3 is TGCGCCAGCTACCCGACTAGCGGGGCCTACAATGAGCAGTTCTTC.

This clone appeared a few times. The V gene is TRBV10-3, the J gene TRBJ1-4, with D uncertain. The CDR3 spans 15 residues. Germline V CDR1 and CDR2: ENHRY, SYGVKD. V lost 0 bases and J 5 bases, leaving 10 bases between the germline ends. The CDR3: CAISESAGGNEKLFF. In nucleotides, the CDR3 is TGTGCCATCAGTGAGTCGGCGGGAGGGAATGAAAAACTGTTTTTT.

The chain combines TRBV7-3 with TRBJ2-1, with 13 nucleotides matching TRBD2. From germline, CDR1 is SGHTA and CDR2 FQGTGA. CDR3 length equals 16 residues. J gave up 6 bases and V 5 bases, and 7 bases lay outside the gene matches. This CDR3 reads CASSPRLAGGFNEQFF. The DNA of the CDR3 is TGTGCCAGCAGCCCTCGACTAGCGGGAGGTTTCAATGAGCAGTTCTTC.

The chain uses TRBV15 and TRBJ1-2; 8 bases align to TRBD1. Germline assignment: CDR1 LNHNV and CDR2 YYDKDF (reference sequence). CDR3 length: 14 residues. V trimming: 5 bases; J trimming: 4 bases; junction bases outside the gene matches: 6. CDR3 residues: CATSSDRVPYGYTF. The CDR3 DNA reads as TGTGCCACCAGCTCGGACAGGGTGCCCTATGGCTACACCTTC.

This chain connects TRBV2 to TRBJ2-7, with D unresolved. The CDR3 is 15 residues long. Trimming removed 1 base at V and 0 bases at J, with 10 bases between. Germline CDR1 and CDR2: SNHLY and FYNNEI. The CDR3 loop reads CASSEVDRSSYEQYF. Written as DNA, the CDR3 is TGTGCCAGCAGTGAAGTAGACCGGAGCTCCTACGAGCAGTACTTC.

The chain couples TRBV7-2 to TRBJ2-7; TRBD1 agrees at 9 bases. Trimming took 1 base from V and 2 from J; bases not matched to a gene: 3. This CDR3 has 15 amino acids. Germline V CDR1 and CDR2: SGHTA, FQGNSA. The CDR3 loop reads CASSLDGQGTYEQYF. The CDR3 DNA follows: TGTGCCAGCAGCTTAGACGGACAGGGGACCTACGAGCAGTACTTC.

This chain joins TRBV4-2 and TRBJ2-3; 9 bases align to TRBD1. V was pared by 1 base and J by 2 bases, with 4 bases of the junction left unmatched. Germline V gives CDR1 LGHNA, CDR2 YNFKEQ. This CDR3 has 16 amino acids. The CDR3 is CASSQARDRATDTQYF. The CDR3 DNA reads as TGTGCCAGCAGCCAAGCGCGGGACAGGGCCACAGATACGCAGTATTTT.

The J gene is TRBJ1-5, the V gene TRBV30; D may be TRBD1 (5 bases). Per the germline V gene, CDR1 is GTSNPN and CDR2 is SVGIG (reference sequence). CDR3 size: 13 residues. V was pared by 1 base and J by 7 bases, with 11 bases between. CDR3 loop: CAWSGGREQPQHF. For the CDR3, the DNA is TGTGCCTGGAGTGGGGGGAGGGAACAGCCCCAGCATTTT.

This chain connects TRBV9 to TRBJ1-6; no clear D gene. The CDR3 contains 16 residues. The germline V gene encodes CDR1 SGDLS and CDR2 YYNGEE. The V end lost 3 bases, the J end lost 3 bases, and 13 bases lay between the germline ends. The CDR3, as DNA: TGTGCCAGCAGCGGTACAGACGGTAACTATAATTCACCCCTCCACTTT. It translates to CASSGTDGNYNSPLHF.

The CDR3 DNA sequence: TGCGCCAGCAGCTTGACTGACAGGGAAAGCTCCTACGAGCAGTACTTC. Translation: CASSLTDRESSYEQYF. The chain has TRBV5-1 and TRBJ2-7; 7 nucleotides agree with TRBD1. This CDR3 has 16 residues. Germline assignment: CDR1 SGHRS and CDR2 YFSETQ. The V gene end was trimmed by 1 base and the J gene end by 0 bases; junction bases not matched to a gene: 7.

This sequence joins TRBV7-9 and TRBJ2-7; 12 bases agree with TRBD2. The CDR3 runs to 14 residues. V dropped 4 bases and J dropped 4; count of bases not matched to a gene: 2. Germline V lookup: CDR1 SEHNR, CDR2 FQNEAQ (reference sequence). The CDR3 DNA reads TGTGCCAGCAGCTCCGGGACTAGCGGGTACGAGCAGTACTTC. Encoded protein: CASSSGTSGYEQYF.

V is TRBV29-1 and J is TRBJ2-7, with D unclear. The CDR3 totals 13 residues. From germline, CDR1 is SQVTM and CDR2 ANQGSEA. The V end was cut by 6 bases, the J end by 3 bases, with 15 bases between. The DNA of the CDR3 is TGCAGCGTCGGATTCCCGGCTTACTACGAGCAGTACTTC. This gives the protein CSVGFPAYYEQYF.

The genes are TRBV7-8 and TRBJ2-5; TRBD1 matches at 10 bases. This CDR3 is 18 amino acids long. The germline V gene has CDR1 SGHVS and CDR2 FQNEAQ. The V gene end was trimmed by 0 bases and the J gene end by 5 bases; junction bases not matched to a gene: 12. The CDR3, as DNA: TGTGCCAGCAGCTTAGCAGGTGTTTGGACAGGGGGAAGGGAGACCCAGTACTTC. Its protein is CASSLAGVWTGGRETQYF.

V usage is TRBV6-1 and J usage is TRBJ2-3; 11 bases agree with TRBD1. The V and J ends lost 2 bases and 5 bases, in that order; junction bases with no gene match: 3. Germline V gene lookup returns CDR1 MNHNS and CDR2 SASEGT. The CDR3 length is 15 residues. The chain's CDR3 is CASSEWGQGGDTQYF. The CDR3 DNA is TGTGCCAGCAGTGAATGGGGACAGGGGGGAGATACGCAGTATTTT.

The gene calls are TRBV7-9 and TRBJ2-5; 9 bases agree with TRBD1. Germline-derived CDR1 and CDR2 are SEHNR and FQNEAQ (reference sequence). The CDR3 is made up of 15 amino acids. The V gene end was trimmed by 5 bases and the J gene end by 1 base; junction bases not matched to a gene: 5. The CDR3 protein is CASSPTGGAQETQYF. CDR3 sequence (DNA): TGTGCCAGCAGCCCGACAGGGGGTGCCCAAGAGACCCAGTACTTC.

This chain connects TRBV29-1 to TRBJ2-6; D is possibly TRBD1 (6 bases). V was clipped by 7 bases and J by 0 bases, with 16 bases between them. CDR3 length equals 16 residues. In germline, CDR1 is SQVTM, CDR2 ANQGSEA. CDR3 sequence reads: CSGLQGLDSGANVLTF. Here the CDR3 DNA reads TGCAGCGGCCTACAGGGCCTCGACTCTGGGGCCAACGTCCTGACTTTC.

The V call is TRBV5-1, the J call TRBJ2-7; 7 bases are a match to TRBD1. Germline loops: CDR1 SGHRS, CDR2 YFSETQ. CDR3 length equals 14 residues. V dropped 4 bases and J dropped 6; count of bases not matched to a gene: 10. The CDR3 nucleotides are TGCGCCAGCAGCCTATCGACAGGGACGGGCGAGCAGTACTTC. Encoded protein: CASSLSTGTGEQYF.

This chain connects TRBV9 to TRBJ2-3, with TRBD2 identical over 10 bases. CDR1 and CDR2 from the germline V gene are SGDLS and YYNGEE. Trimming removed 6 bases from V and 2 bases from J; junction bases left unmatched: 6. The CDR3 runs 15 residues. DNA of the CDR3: TGTGCCAGCAACCCAGCGGGAGGGTCCACAGATACGCAGTATTTT. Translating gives CASNPAGGSTDTQYF.

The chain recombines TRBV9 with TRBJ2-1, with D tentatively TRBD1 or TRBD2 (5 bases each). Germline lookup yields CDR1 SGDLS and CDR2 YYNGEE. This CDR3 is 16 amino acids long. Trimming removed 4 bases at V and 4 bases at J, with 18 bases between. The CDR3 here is CASSTSGTRLYNEQFF. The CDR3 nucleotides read TGTGCCAGCAGCACCTCCGGGACCAGACTTTACAATGAGCAGTTCTTC.

CDR3 loop: CAIRDAYPQETQYF. The CDR3, as DNA: TGTGCCATCAGAGACGCGTACCCACAAGAGACCCAGTACTTC. The rearrangement joins TRBV10-3 to TRBJ2-5; the D is unclear. From germline, CDR1 is ENHRY and CDR2 SYGVKD. The V end lost 6 bases, the J end lost 2 bases, and 13 bases lay between the germline ends. CDR3 length: 14 amino acids.

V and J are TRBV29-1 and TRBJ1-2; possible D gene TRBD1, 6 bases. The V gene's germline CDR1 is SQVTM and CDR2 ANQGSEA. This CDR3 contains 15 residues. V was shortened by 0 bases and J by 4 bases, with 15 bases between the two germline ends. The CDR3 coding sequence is TGCAGCGTTGAAGATATTTTGGGGGGGGCCTATGGCTACACCTTC. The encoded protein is CSVEDILGGAYGYTF.

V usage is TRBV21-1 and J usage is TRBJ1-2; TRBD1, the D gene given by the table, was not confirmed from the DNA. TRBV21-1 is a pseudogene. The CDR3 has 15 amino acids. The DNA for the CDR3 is TGTGCCAGCACCCCAACCAACGACAGGCCCTATGGCTACACCTTC. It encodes CASTPTNDRPYGYTF.

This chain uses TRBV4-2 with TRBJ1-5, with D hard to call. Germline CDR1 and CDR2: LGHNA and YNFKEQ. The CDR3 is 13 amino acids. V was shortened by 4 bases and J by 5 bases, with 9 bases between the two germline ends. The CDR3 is CASSRDTYQPQHF. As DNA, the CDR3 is TGTGCCAGCAGCCGTGACACATATCAGCCCCAGCATTTT.

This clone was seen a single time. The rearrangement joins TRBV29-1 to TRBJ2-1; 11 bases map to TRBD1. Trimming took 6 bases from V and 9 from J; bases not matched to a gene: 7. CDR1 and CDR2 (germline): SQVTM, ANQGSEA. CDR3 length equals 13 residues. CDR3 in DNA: TGCAGCGTCGGACAGGGGGCGCTTGGTGAGCAGTTCTTC. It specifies CSVGQGALGEQFF.

The CDR3: CASSRALDEQYF. The CDR3 DNA reads as TGCGCCAGCTCCAGGGCTCTCGACGAGCAGTACTTC. The genes are TRBV5-1 and TRBJ2-5, with D tentatively TRBD1 (5 bases). The DNA end is more similar to TRBJ2-7, so the J call may be wrong. This CDR3 is 12 amino acids long. The germline gives CDR1 SGHRS, CDR2 YFSETQ.

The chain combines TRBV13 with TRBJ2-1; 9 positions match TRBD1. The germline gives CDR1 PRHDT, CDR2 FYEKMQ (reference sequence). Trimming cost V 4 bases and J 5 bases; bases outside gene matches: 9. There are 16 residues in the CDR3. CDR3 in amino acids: CASSWPDRGVDNEQFF. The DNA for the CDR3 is TGTGCCAGCAGCTGGCCCGACAGGGGGGTGGACAATGAGCAGTTCTTC.

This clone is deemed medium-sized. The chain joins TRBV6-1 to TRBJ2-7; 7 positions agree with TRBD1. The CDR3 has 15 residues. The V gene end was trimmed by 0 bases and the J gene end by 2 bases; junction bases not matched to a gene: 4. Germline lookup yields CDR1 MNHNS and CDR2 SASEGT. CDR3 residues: CASSEAGTVTYEQYF. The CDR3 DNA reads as TGTGCCAGCAGTGAAGCGGGGACAGTAACCTACGAGCAGTACTTC.

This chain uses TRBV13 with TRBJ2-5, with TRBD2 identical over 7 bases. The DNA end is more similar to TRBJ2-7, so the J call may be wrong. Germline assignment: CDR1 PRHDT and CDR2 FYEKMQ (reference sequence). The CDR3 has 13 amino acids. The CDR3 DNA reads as TGTGCCAGCAGCTTAGGTCGGGGGGACGAGCAGTACTTC. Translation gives CASSLGRGDEQYF.